This T cell receptor beta chain was found in a study of OX40 agonist ivuxolimab in advanced cancers. Study-wide context: The costimulatory receptor OX40 (CD134) was targeted by ivuxolimab, a fully human IgG2 agonistic monoclonal antibody. Intravenous ivuxolimab was administered to patients every 2 weeks at six dose levels: 0.01, 0.1, 0.3, 1.5, 3 and 10 mg/kg. Of the approximately 50 dose-escalation patients, hepatocellular carcinoma was present in around 20, melanoma in roughly 15, renal cell carcinoma in 9 and head and neck cancer in 9. The dose-escalation cohort was about 86% male with a mean age of 60 years, ranging from about 20 to 80. Prior anti-PD-1, anti-PD-L1 or anti-CTLA-4 therapy was permitted, and checkpoint inhibitors had been received by about 36% of dose-escalation patients. Partial responses occurred in three dose-escalation patients, of whom one had hepatocellular carcinoma and two had cutaneous melanoma. Peripheral TCRbeta sequencing aimed to test whether ivuxolimab altered TCR sequence diversity and caused clonal T-cell expansion. The paper covers the monotherapy dose-escalation part of the phase I ivuxolimab trial, which included N ≈ 57 patients.

Comments on this clone: Its antigen remains undetermined. Per-base qualities were not stored, and no clone one base away is much larger.

Genomic DNA was isolated from the sorted cells so that the TCRbeta CDR3 region could be sequenced. The immunoSEQ Assay was used to sequence the TCRbeta CDR3 regions. Imported from immuneACCESS, the table was reduced by TCRdb to in-frame sequences with V and J called. These copies leave out some clones; in studies compared against another copy, an unresolved V gene accounts for under half, and the cause of the remainder is not known. The sample records 60,000 or so clones, around 93% of which are singletons. Approximately 19% of the sample is taken by the ten largest. The CDR3 has 16 amino acids, counting the end cysteine and phenylalanine. Only CDR3 DNA remains: 48 bases, in frame from the first base. The V end loses 5 bases and the J end loses 0 bases, and a stretch of 14 bases separates them. The germline V gene (reference sequence) gives CDR1 as SEHNR and CDR2 as FQNEAQ. The trial excluded patients who had a history of autoimmune disease or who were on systemic immunosuppression. In every dose cohort, peripheral blood was drawn for TCR sequencing at baseline, cycle 4 day 1, and cycle 7 day 1. The samples were drawn from a first-in-human, open-label, multicenter phase I dose-escalation trial of ivuxolimab. Adults with locally advanced or metastatic melanoma, renal cell, hepatocellular, or head and neck squamous cell carcinoma were enrolled in the trial. Before TCR sequencing, CD4+ T cells and CD8+ T cells from peripheral blood were sorted into separate populations.

Broad study findings and their caveats: Low levels of normalized T-cell clonal expansion were also seen in some nonresponding patients. Antigen specificity was not determined for the clonally expanded peripheral T cells. At doses of 0.1 to 3.0 mg/kg, clonal expansion of both CD4+ and CD8+ blood T cells was observed from baseline to week 6. After ivuxolimab, more expanded clones were found on average in CD8+ T cells than in CD4+ T cells. In the 0.1-3.0 mg/kg groups, partial responders were among the patients with the lowest normalized peripheral clonal expansion, particularly in CD8+ T cells.

The TCR originated in an adult with an advanced solid tumor such as melanoma, head and neck, liver or kidney cancer. The input for sequencing was CD4+ or CD8+ T cells sorted from blood, taken in a trial of the OX40 agonist ivuxolimab. The rearranged chain carries TRBV7-9 and TRBJ2-1; the D gene is perhaps TRBD2, on 6 matching bases. The CDR3 amino acid sequence is: CASSPRTMGSYNEQFF. The nucleotides are TGTGCCAGCAGCCCCCGGACTATGGGCTCCTACAATGAGCAGTTCTTC.